This T cell receptor (beta chain) was documented in a study of immune heterogeneity within non-small cell lung tumors. Study-level information: There was 1 tumor not otherwise specified, along with some 11 non-squamous carcinomas and a few squamous cell carcinomas.

As template, the study used bulk tumor genomic DNA at 600 ng per sample. From each primary tumor, several far-apart biopsies were obtained during surgery. Enrolled patients presented with newly diagnosed, previously untreated non-small cell lung cancer and underwent curative surgery. Donors comprised newly diagnosed non-small cell lung cancer patients undergoing surgery with curative intent. TCR beta CDR3 regions came from multiplex PCR with 32 forward V and 13 reverse J primers. TCRdb passed the multiplex PCR reads through MiXCR, listing each CDR3 protein once. Among 2,000 to 2,500 distinct CDR3 sequences, approximately 30% were seen once, and the ten largest hold about a quarter. CDR1 and CDR2 from the germline V gene are DFQATT and SNEGSKA (reference sequence). Trimming pared 7 bases from V and 2 bases from J, leaving 18 bases between. The CDR3 is made up of 15 amino acids.

This receptor was obtained from a man between 65 and 85 years old with non-small cell lung cancer. Sequenced sample: lung tumor tissue. V is TRBV20-1 and J is TRBJ2-1; D is unclear. The CDR3 here is CSDRPYAQAYNEQFF. In nucleotides, the CDR3 is TGCAGTGACCGCCCCTACGCCCAAGCCTACAATGAGCAGTTCTTC.